This T cell receptor (beta chain) appears in the sequencing data of a study of human T cells and chemical hapten exposure. Regarding the study as a whole: With regard to DPC sensitization, TCRs above 1 in 1000 frequency did not change.

Time point denoted: patch test 1, 2 weeks after DPC sensitization. Sample treatment: therapeutic diphenylcyclopropenone sensitization with weekly scalp DPC. Per the original data handling: With a range of roughly 23,224 to 690,600, the median per sample was around 97,000 TCRs. Using its own MiXCR run on the RACE reads, TCRdb lists one record per CDR3 protein. TCRdb assigned the V and J calls; the authors' analysis was not used. This repertoire shows 180,000 or so distinct CDR3 sequences, around 13% found once; its top ten account for 1.7%. This clonotype was picked up a small number of times. Antigen specificity is unknown. Sequenced here: whole blood, sampled in connection with sensitization to the hapten diphenylcyclopropenone (DPC). This clonotype was sampled from a woman aged 25 to 39 with alopecia areata. Some clones in this sample may be carry-over from other donors' samples.

The chain's CDR3 is CSAREPGSYNEQFF. The CDR3 nucleotides read TGCAGTGCTAGAGAGCCTGGCTCCTACAATGAGCAGTTCTTC. V gene TRBV20-1 combines with J gene TRBJ2-1; D unresolved. The germline V and J ends were trimmed by 0 bases and 0 bases, with 6 bases remaining between them. Germline V gives CDR1 DFQATT, CDR2 SNEGSKA (reference sequence). The CDR3 has 14 amino acids.